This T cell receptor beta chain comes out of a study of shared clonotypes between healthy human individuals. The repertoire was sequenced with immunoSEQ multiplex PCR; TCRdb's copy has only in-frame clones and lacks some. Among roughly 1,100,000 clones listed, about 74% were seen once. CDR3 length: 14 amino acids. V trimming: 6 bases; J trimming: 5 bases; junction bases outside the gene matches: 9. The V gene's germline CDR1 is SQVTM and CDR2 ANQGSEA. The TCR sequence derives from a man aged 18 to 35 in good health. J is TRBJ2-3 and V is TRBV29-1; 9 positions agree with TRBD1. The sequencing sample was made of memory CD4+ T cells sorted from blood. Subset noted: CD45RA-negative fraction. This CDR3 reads CSVAGQGSLDTQYF. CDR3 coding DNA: TGCAGCGTGGCCGGACAGGGGAGCCTAGATACGCAGTATTTT.